This is a list of T cell receptor beta chains from one sample in a study of blood T cells in healthy people across ages. MiXCR, run by TCRdb on the 5' RACE reads, gives a single entry per CDR3 protein. The sample holds 1.4 million to 1.5 million distinct CDR3 sequences, roughly 40% seen once. The sequencing sample was made of blood. These receptors originate from a woman aged 18-35 years in good health. Each CDR3 is given with its conserved first and last residue. Each record gives: V gene, J gene, CDR3 protein.

>TRBV6-1|TRBJ2-7
CASSETSGGSYEQYF
>TRBV3-1|TRBJ2-7
CASSQEGGTPYEQYF
>TRBV7-2|TRBJ2-7
CASSSILDSSSYEQYF
>TRBV14|TRBJ1-2
CASSQDATGANYGYTF
>TRBV18|TRBJ1-1
CASSPPVGGEAFF
>TRBV5-8|TRBJ2-7
CASSLTPGRAYEQYF
>TRBV6-1|TRBJ2-1
CASSLRGLASGTFEQFF
>TRBV6-4|TRBJ2-3
CASSGSIGSTDTQYF
>TRBV3-1|TRBJ2-1
CASSQDHAYNEQFF
>TRBV4-1|TRBJ2-5
CASSPQLAPEETQYF
>TRBV5-1|TRBJ2-3
CASSGRRAISADTQYF
>TRBV10-3|TRBJ1-2
CAISAEGDYGYTF
>TRBV12-3/TRBV12-4|TRBJ2-3
CASSLGRELTDTQYF
>TRBV20-1|TRBJ2-7
CSARPSDRGLYEQYF
>TRBV6-1|TRBJ2-3
CAGGRGSTDTQYF
>TRBV2|TRBJ2-3
CASFPKGSDTQYF
>TRBV9|TRBJ2-2
CASSVPSAWTGELFF
>TRBV7-8|TRBJ2-5
CASSLVPGTSGGGIKETQYF
>TRBV2|TRBJ1-2
CARRQTGRVYGYTF
>TRBV12-3/TRBV12-4|TRBJ2-5
CASSPWGETQYF
>TRBV20-1|TRBJ2-5
CSALHPNEQYF
>TRBV12-3/TRBV12-4|TRBJ2-3
CASNGEELVDTQYF
>TRBV9|NA
CASSVDKGRETQYF
>TRBV20-1|NA
CSAQTWGLGVAGSYNEQYF
>TRBV14|TRBJ2-3
CASSQFQGTQRTQYF
>TRBV6-1|TRBJ2-1
CASHISSGDNEQFF
>TRBV29-1|TRBJ2-3
CCVEDRLAGVTDTQYF
>TRBV24-1|TRBJ2-2
CATSSGGTNTGELFF
>TRBV7-2|TRBJ1-2
CASSGSQGNGYTF
>TRBV5-1|TRBJ2-1
CASSFLGGASYNEQFF
>TRBV20-1|TRBJ1-5
CSAISGTGDNQPQHF
>TRBV5-1|TRBJ1-2
CASSLSTLNYGYTF
>TRBV2|TRBJ2-1
CASSDNGPQFF
>TRBV7-2|TRBJ2-3
CASSLRLRLGFGTDTQYF
>TRBV20-1|TRBJ2-5
CSARDMAPAGETQYF
>TRBV24-1|TRBJ2-5
CATSDPAQGTQYF